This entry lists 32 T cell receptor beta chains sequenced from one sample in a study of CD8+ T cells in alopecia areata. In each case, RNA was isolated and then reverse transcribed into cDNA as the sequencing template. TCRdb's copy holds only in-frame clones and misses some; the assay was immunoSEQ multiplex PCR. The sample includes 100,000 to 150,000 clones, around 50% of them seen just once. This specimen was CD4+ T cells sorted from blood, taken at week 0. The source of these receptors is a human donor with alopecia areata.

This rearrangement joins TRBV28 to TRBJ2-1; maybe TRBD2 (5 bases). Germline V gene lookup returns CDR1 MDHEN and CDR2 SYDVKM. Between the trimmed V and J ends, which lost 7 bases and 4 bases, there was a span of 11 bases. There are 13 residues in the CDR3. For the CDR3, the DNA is TGTGCCAGCATCCCAGCGGTGTACAATGAGCAGTTCTTC. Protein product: CASIPAVYNEQFF.

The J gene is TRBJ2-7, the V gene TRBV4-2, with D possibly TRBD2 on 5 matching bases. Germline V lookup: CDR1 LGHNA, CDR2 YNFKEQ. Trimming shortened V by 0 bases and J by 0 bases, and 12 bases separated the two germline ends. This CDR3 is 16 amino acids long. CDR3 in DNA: TGTGCCAGCAGCCAAGATCATGGCGGGTCCTCCTACGAGCAGTACTTC. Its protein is CASSQDHGGSSYEQYF.

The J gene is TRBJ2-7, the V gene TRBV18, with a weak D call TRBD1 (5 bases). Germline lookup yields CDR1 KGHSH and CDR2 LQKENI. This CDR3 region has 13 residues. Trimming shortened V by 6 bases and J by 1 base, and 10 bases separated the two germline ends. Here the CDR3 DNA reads TGTGCCAGCTCTCCCGACAGTTCCTACGAGCAGTACTTC. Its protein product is CASSPDSSYEQYF. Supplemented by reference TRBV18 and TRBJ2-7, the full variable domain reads NAGVMQNPRHLVRRRGQEARLRCSPMKGHSHVYWYRQLPEEGLKFMVYLQKENIIDESGMPKERFSAEFPKEGPSILRIQQVVRGDSAAYFCASSPDSSYEQYFGPGTRLTVT.

The CDR3 protein is CASSQQGYTEAFF. The CDR3 DNA is TGTGCCAGCAGTCAACAGGGTTACACTGAAGCTTTCTTT. The rearrangement links TRBV6-5 to TRBJ1-1; possibly TRBD1 for D (6 bases). CDR3 length: 13 residues. Germline CDR1 is MNHEY and CDR2 is SVGAGI. V was clipped by 5 bases and J by 3 bases, with 10 bases between them.

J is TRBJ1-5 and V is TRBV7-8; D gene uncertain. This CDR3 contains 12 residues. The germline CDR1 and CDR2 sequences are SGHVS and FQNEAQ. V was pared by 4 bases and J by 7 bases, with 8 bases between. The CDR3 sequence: CASSSGIQPQHF. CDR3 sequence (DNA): TGTGCCAGCAGCTCGGGGATACAGCCCCAGCATTTT.

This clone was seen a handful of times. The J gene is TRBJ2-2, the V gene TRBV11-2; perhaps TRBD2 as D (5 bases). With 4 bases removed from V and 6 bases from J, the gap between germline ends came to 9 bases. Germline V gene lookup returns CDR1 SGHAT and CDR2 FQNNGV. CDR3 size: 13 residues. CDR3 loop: CASSSGFSGELFF. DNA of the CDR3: TGTGCCAGCAGCTCGGGGTTTTCCGGGGAGCTGTTTTTT. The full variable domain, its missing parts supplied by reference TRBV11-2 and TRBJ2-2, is EAGVAQSPRYKIIEKRQSVAFWCNPISGHATLYWYQQILGQGPKLLIQFQNNGVVDDSQLPKDRFSAERLKGVDSTLKIQPAKLEDSAVYLCASSSGFSGELFFGEGSRLTVL.

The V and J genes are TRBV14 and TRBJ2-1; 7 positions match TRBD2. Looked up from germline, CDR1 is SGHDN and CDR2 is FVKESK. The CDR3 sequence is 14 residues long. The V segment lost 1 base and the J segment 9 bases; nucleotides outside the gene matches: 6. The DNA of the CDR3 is TGTGCCAGCAGCCAAGTGTCGGGACTACCTGAGCAGTTCTTC. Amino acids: CASSQVSGLPEQFF.

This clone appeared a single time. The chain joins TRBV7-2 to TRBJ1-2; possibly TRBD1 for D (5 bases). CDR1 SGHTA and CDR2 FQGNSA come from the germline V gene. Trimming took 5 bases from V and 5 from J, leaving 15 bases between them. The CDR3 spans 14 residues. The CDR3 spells CASSPRRGGYGYTF. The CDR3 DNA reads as TGTGCCAGCAGCCCCCGGAGGGGTGGGTATGGCTACACCTTC.

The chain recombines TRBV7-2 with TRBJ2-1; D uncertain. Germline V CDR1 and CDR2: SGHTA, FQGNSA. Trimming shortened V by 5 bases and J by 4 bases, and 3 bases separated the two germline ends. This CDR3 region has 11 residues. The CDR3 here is CASSRYNEQFF. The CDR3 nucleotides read TGTGCCAGCAGCAGATACAATGAGCAGTTCTTC. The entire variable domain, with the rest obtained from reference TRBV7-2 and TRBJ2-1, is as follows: GAGVSQSPSNKVTEKGKDVELRCDPISGHTALYWYRQSLGQGLEFLIYFQGNSAPDKSGLPSDRFSAERTGGSVSTLTIQRTQQEDSAVYLCASSRYNEQFFGPGTRLTVL.

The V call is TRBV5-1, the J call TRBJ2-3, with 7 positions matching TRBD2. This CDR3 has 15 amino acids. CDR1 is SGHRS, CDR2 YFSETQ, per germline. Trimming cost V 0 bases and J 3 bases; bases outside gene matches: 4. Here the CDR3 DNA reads TGCGCCAGCAGCTTGGAGGGACTAACTACAGATACGCAGTATTTT. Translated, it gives CASSLEGLTTDTQYF.

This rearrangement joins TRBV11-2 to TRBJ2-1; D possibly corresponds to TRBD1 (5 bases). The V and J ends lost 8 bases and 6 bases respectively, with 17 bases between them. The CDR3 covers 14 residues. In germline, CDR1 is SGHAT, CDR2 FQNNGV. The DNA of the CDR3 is TGTGCCAGCTTGACCCTCCAGGGTGGCAATGAGCAGTTCTTC. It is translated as CASLTLQGGNEQFF.

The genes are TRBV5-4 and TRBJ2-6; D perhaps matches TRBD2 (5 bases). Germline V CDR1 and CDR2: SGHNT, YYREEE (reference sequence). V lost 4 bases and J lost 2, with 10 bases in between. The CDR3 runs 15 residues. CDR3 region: CASSPFGAGANVLTF. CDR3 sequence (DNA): TGTGCCAGCAGCCCCTTCGGGGCTGGGGCCAACGTCCTGACTTTC.

CDR3 sequence: CAWSTTPYEQYF. CDR3 bases: TGTGCCTGGAGTACTACACCTTACGAGCAGTACTTC. The chain joins TRBV30 to TRBJ2-7; unclear D gene. The ends were cut back, 2 bases at V and 4 bases at J, with 9 bases in the middle. In germline, CDR1 is GTSNPN, CDR2 SVGIG (reference sequence). The CDR3 totals 12 residues.

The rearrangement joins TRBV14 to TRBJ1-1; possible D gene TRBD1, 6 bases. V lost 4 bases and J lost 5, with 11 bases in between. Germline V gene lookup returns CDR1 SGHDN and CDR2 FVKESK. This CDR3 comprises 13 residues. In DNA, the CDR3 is TGTGCCAGCAGCCTGACCCAGGGGACTGAAGCTTTCTTT. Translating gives CASSLTQGTEAFF. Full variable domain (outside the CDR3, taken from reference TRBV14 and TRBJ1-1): EAGVTQFPSHSVIEKGQTVTLRCDPISGHDNLYWYRRVMGKEIKFLLHFVKESKQDESGMPNNRFLAERTGGTYSTLKVQPAELEDSGVYFCASSLTQGTEAFFGQGTRLTVV.

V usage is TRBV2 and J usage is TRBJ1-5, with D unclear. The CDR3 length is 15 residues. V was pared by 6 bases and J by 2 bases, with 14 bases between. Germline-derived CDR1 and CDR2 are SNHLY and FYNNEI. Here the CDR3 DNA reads TGTGCCAGCAGGGAGGCCTTTGGCCGCAATCAGCCCCAGCATTTT. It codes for CASREAFGRNQPQHF. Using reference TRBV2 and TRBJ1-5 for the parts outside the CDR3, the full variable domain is EPEVTQTPSHQVTQMGQEVILRCVPISNHLYFYWYRQILGQKVEFLVSFYNNEISEKSEIFDDQFSVERPDGSNFTLKIRSTKLEDSAMYFCASREAFGRNQPQHFGDGTRLSIL.

This CDR3 reads CASRTMNTEAFF. The CDR3 coding sequence is TGTGCCAGTCGAACTATGAACACTGAAGCTTTCTTT. This chain uses TRBV6-6 with TRBJ1-1; no firm D call. Trimming took 9 bases from V and 0 from J, leaving 8 bases between them. CDR3 size: 12 residues. The germline CDR1 and CDR2 sequences are MNHNY and SVGAGI (reference sequence).

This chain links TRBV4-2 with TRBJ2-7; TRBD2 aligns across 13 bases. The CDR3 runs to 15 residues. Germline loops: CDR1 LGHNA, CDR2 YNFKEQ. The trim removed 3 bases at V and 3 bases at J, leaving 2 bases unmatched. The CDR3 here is CASSHRLAGGYEQYF. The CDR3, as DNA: TGTGCCAGCAGCCACCGACTAGCGGGAGGCTACGAGCAGTACTTC.

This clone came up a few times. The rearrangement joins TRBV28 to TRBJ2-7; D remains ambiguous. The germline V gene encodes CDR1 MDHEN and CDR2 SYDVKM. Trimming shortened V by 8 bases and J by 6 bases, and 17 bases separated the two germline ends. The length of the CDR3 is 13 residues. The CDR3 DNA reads TGTGCCAGCGGCCCCCAGGTCCTAGGCGAGCAGTACTTC. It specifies CASGPQVLGEQYF. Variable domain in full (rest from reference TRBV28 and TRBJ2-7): DVKVTQSSRYLVKRTGEKVFLECVQDMDHENMFWYRQDPGLGLRLIYFSYDVKMKEKGDIPEGYSVSREKKERFSLILESASTNQTSMYLCASGPQVLGEQYFGPGTRLTVT.

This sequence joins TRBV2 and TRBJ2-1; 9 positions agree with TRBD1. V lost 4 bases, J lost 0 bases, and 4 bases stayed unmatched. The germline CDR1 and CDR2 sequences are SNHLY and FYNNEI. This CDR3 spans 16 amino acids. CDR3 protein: CASSGGTGSSYNEQFF. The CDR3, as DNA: TGTGCCAGCAGTGGGGGGACAGGGAGCTCCTACAATGAGCAGTTCTTC.

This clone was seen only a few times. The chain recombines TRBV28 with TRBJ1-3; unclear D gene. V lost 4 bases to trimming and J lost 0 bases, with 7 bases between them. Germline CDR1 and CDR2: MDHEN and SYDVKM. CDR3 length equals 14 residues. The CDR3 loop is CASSSIHSGNTIYF. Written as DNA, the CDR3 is TGTGCCAGCAGTTCAATACACTCTGGAAACACCATATATTTT. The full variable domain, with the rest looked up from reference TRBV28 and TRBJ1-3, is DVKVTQSSRYLVKRTGEKVFLECVQDMDHENMFWYRQDPGLGLRLIYFSYDVKMKEKGDIPEGYSVSREKKERFSLILESASTNQTSMYLCASSSIHSGNTIYFGEGSWLTVV.

The CDR3 is CSVEGGKGKSTDTQYF. DNA of the CDR3: TGCAGCGTTGAAGGGGGTAAGGGGAAAAGCACAGATACGCAGTATTTT. The chain uses TRBV29-1 and TRBJ2-3, with a possible D match to TRBD1 (5 bases). Trimming removed 1 base from V and 0 bases from J, with 14 bases in between. Germline CDR1 is SQVTM and CDR2 is ANQGSEA. This CDR3 has 16 residues.

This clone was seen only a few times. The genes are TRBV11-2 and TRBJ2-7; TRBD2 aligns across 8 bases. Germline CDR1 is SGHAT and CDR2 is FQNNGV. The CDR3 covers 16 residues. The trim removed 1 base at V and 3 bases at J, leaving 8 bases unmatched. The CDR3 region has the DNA TGTGCCAGCAGCTTAGGCGGGGGGAGTATTGGCTACGAGCAGTACTTC. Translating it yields CASSLGGGSIGYEQYF.

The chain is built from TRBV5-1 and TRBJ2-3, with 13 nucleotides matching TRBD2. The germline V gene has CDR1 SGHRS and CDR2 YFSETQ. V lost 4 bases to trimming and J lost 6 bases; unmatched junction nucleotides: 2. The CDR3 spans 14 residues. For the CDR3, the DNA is TGCGCCAGCAGCCCGACTAGCGGGGGGGATACGCAGTATTTT. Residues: CASSPTSGGDTQYF.

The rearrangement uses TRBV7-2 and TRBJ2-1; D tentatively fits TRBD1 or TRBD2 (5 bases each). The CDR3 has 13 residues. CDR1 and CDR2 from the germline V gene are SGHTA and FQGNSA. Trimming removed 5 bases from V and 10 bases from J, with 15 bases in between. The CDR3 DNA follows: TGTGCCAGCAGCCCAGCCGGGACGTACGAGCAGTTCTTC. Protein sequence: CASSPAGTYEQFF.

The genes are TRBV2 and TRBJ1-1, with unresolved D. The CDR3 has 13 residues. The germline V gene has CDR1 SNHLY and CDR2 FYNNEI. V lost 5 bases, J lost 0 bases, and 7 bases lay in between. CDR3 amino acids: CASSTVMNTEAFF. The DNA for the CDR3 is TGTGCCAGCAGTACAGTTATGAACACTGAAGCTTTCTTT.

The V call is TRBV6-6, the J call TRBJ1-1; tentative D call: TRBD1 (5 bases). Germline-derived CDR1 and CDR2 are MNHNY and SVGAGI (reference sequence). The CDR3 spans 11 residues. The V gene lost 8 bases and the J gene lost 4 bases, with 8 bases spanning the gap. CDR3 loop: CASVGGTEAFF. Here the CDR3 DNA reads TGTGCCAGCGTTGGGGGCACTGAAGCTTTCTTT.

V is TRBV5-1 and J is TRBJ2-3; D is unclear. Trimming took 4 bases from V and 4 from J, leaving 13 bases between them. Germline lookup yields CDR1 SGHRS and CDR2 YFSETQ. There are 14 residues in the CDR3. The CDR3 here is CASSQRLGADTQYF. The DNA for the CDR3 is TGCGCCAGCAGCCAACGGCTAGGAGCAGATACGCAGTATTTT.

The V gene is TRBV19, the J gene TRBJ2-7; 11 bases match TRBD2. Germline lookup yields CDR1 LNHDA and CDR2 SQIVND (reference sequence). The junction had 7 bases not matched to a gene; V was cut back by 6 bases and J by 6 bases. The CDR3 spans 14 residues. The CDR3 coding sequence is TGTGCCAGTAGGAAACTAGCGGGAGTTGCCGAGCAGTACTTC. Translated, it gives CASRKLAGVAEQYF. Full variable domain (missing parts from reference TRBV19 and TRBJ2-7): DGGITQSPKYLFRKEGQNVTLSCEQNLNHDAMYWYRQDPGQGLRLIYYSQIVNDFQKGDIAEGYSVSREKKESFPLTVTSAQKNPTAFYLCASRKLAGVAEQYFGPGTRLTVT.

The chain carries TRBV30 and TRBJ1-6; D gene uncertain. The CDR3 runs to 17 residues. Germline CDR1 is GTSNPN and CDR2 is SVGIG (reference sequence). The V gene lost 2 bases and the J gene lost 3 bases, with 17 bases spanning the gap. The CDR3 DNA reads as TGTGCCTGGAGTCTCTACAGCGAGCTGGACTATAATTCACCCCTCCACTTT. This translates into CAWSLYSELDYNSPLHF.

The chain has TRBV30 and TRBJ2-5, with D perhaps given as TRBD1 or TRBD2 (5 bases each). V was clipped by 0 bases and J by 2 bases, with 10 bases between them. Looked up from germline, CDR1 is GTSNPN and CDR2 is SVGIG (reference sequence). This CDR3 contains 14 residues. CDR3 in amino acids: CAWSVRGGQETQYF. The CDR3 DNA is TGTGCCTGGAGTGTACGTGGGGGACAAGAGACCCAGTACTTC.

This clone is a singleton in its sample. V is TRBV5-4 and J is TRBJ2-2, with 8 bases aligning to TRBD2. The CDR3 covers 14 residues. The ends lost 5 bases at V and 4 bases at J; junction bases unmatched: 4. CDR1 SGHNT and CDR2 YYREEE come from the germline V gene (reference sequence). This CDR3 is CASRLAGITGELFF. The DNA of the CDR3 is TGTGCCAGCAGATTAGCGGGGATCACCGGGGAGCTGTTTTTT.

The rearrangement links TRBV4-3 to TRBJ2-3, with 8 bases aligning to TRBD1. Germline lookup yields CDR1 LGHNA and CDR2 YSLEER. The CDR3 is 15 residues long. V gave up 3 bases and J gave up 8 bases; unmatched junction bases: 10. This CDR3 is CASSHLGQGFITQYF. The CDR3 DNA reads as TGCGCCAGCAGCCATCTAGGACAGGGATTCATTACGCAGTATTTT.